Detailed here is one TCR beta chain. Its specific antigen is unknown. No much larger clonotype is one base removed from it; base qualities were not supplied. The data are from a study of CD8 T cells in Susac syndrome (dated by TCRdb to between 2019 and 2020). About the study as a whole: The study used repertoire sequencing to test whether antigen drove CD8+ T cell activation and differentiation in Susac syndrome. Clonality of the CD8+ T cell repertoire was compared between about a dozen healthy donors, around 14 Susac syndrome patients and approximately 16 multiple sclerosis patients.

General conclusions and limits of the study: The TCR sequencing and HLA analysis was acknowledged to have included a relatively small number of individuals.

RNA was extracted with the RNeasy kit and roughly 0.45 to 1 ug was reverse transcribed using random hexamers. TCR beta CDR3 regions were amplified with the immunoSEQ multiplex PCR assay covering 54 Vbeta and 13 Jbeta segments. Bias from PCR amplification was corrected by using a synthetic template baseline for primer optimization and for computational correction. As for how the authors treated the data: Reads were annotated to V, D and J genes according to IMGT and were analyzed with immunoSEQ Analyzer, with only productive sequences retained. To calculate clonality, Shannon entropy was normalized by log2 of the number of productive unique sequences and then subtracted from one. For each patient and control, public and private clones were evaluated among the 100 most prevalent clones. A clone was defined as Susac-specific if it was absent from the healthy and MS cohorts, from 950 to 1,300 published viral clones and from other ImmuneACCESS disease sequences. TCRdb trimmed public reads at Q25 via fastp, called clones via MiXCR and kept in-frame beta chains. Rows merge per CDR3 protein into single entries with the most common DNA and genes. The V and J calls were not made by the authors but by TCRdb's processing. This sample is represented by fewer than 300,000 distinct CDR3 sequences; roughly 84% of them were singletons. The leading ten clones occupy over 0.1% of the sample.

Peripheral blood CD8+ and CD4+ T cells from healthy donors, Susac syndrome patients and multiple sclerosis patients were profiled by high-throughput TCR beta sequencing. The multiple sclerosis controls were treatment-naive patients whose relapsing-remitting disease, either stable or active, fulfilled the revised McDonald criteria. CD8+ TEMRA cells were enriched by FACS, while bulk CD8+ and CD4+ T cells were purified by magnetic negative isolation. Blood was collected in EDTA tubes and processed within 24 hours, with PBMCs isolated through density gradient centrifugation. PBMCs intended for TCR sequencing were frozen in liquid nitrogen and were later thawed in a 37 degrees C water bath. A purity of at least 90% was achieved for sorted or isolated CD4+, CD8+ and CD8+ TEMRA cells. Sequencing input: CD8+ T cells from PBMCs. The TCR comes from a human donor with multiple sclerosis.

The DNA is as follows: TGTGCCAGCGACCGGACTAGCGGGACAAGCACAGATACGCAGTATTTT. This gives the protein CASDRTSGTSTDTQYF. Recombination joined TRBV2 with TRBJ2-3, with 12 bases in between that match TRBD2. CDR3 length: 16 amino acids, cysteine to phenylalanine. CDR3 DNA only is kept here, 48 bases in frame from base 1. In the germline V gene, CDR1 corresponds to SNHLY and CDR2 to FYNNEI. Trimming removed 8 bases from V and 0 bases from J; the gene matches leave 6 bases unexplained.